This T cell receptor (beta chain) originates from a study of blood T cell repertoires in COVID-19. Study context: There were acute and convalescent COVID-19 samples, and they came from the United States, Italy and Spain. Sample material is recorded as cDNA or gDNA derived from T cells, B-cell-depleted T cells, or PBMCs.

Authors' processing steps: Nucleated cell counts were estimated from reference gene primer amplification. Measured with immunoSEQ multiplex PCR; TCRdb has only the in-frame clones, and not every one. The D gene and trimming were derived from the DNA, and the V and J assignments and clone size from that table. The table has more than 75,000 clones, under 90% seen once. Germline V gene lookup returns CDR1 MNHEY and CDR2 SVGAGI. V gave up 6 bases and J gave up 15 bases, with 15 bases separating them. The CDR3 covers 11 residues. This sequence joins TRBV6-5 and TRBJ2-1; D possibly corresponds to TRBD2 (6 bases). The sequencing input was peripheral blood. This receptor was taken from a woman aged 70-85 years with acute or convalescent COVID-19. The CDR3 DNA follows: TGTGCCAGCAGCCACGGGGGTTTGGTGTTCTTC. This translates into CASSHGGLVFF.